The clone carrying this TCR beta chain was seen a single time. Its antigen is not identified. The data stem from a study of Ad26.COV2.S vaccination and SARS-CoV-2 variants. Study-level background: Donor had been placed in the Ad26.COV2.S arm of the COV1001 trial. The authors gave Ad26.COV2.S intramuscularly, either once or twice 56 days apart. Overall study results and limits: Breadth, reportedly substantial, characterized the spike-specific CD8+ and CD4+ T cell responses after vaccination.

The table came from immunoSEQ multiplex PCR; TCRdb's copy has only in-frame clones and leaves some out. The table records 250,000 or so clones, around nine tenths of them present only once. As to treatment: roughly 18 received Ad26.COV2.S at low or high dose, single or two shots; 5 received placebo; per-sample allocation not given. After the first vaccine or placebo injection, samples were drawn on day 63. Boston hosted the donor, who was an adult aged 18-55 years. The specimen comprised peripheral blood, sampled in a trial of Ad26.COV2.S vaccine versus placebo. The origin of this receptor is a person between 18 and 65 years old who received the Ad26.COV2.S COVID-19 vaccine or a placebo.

CDR3 sequence: CASSKAGAPVFF. CDR3 nucleotides: TGTGCCAGTAGTAAAGCAGGGGCCCCTGTTTTCTTT. This chain connects TRBV19 to TRBJ1-1; D might be TRBD1 (6 bases). V was pared by 4 bases and J by 13 bases, with 16 bases between. The CDR3 contains 12 residues. The germline CDR1 and CDR2 sequences are LNHDA and SQIVND (reference sequence).